This TCR beta chain was recovered during a study of early T cells in non-severe SARS-CoV-2 infection. The overall study: Unpaired chains resulted from sequencing bulk RNA of unsorted whole blood. Study-wide points: VDJdb matching favored anti-spike CD8 responses, missing private and CD4 specificities.

This clonotype occurred many times. No antigen is known for it. Each single cDNA molecule received a unique molecular identifier. TCRdb re-derived calls from the 5' RACE reads in MiXCR, one entry per CDR3 protein. The sample includes about 34,000 distinct CDR3 sequences, 5.5% to 7.5% of them seen just once. The germline V gene encodes CDR1 SGDLS and CDR2 YYNGEE. Trimming took 0 bases from V and 5 from J, leaving 13 bases between them. There are 15 residues in the CDR3. Sequenced: whole blood. This clonotype originated in an adult who was a healthcare worker with PCR-confirmed SARS-CoV-2 infection or an uninfected control (not recorded which). This rearrangement joins TRBV9 to TRBJ2-3; a possible D gene is TRBD2 (7 bases). The CDR3 DNA reads TGTGCCAGCAGCGTAGTCGGGGGGCGCGGAGATACGCAGTATTTT. It specifies CASSVVGGRGDTQYF. Full variable domain (rest looked up from reference TRBV9 and TRBJ2-3): DSGVTQTPKHLITATGQRVTLRCSPRSGDLSVYWYQQSLDQGLQFLIQYYNGEERAKGNILERFSAQQFPDLHSELNLSSLELGDSALYFCASSVVGGRGDTQYFGPGTRLTVL.